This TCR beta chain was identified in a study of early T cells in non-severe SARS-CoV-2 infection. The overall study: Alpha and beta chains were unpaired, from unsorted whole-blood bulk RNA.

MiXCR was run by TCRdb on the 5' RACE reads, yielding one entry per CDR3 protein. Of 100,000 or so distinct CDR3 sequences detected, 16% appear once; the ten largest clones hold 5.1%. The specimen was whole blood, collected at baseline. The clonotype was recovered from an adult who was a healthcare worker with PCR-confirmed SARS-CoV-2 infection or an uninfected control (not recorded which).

The CDR3 DNA follows: TGTGCCAGCAGCTTAGGGGCGAAAACCTACGAGCAGTACTTC. This codes for CASSLGAKTYEQYF. V gene TRBV7-6 combines with J gene TRBJ2-7; the D is unclear. The V and J ends lost 1 base and 2 bases respectively, with 9 bases between them. The V gene's germline CDR1 is SGHVS and CDR2 FNYEAQ. This CDR3 contains 14 residues.